The entry that follows covers one T cell receptor (beta chain) sequence. Its antigen is currently unknown. This CDR3 has 16 residues. Germline loops: CDR1 SGHRS, CDR2 YFSETQ. V was clipped by 4 bases and J by 1 base; unmatched bases: 2. Sorted subsets were CFSE-labeled and cultured four to six days with allogeneic dendritic cells. The entry originates in a study of regulatory dendritic cells for organ transplantation. Study-wide results and limits: Naive CD4+ and CD8+ repertoires were highly diverse; memory CD8+ was most oligoclonal. Mature dendritic cells appeared to drive more memory CD8+ clonal expansion than regulatory ones.

Only in-frame clones appear in the TCRdb table, and some are missing; sequencing was by immunoSEQ multiplex PCR. Altogether fewer than 8,500 clones are present, roughly 67% being singletons, with the ten largest covering 3% to 4%. The V call is TRBV5-1, the J call TRBJ2-3; 14 bases line up with TRBD2. The TCR originated in a human donor in good health. Sequencing was performed on memory CD4+ T cells from blood cultured with dendritic cells. The sample's subset: CD45RO+ memory T cells. The chain's CDR3 is CASSQGLAGGTDTQYF. CDR3 nucleotides: TGCGCCAGCAGCCAGGGACTAGCGGGGGGCACAGATACGCAGTATTTT.